This paragraph reports one T cell receptor beta chain. In the original processing: From reference gene primer amplification, estimates of nucleated cell counts were derived. Clones were read by immunoSEQ multiplex PCR, and TCRdb kept only the in-frame ones, dropping some. For V, J and clone size, that table is used; D and trimming come from the DNA. The sample has 150,000 to 200,000 clones; 89% are singletons. The source of the sample is a study of blood T cell repertoires in COVID-19. Study-wide background: The United States, Italy and Spain provided the acute and convalescent COVID-19 samples.

V was shortened by 5 bases and J by 0 bases, with 18 bases between the two germline ends. The V gene's germline CDR1 is SGHVS and CDR2 FNYEAQ. The CDR3 sequence is 17 residues long. The source is a man aged 18 to 29 who had recovered from COVID-19. The V gene is TRBV7-6, the J gene TRBJ2-3, with D tentatively TRBD2 (6 bases). The sequenced sample consisted of peripheral blood. The CDR3 bases are TGTGCCAGCAGCCACCGGGACTCTTATGGGAGCACAGATACGCAGTATTTT. Translation: CASSHRDSYGSTDTQYF. Supplemented by reference TRBV7-6 and TRBJ2-3, the full variable domain reads GAGVSQSPRYKVTKRGQDVALRCDPISGHVSLYWYRQALGQGPEFLTYFNYEAQQDKSGLPNDRFSAERPEGSISTLTIQRTEQRDSAMYRCASSHRDSYGSTDTQYFGPGTRLTVL.